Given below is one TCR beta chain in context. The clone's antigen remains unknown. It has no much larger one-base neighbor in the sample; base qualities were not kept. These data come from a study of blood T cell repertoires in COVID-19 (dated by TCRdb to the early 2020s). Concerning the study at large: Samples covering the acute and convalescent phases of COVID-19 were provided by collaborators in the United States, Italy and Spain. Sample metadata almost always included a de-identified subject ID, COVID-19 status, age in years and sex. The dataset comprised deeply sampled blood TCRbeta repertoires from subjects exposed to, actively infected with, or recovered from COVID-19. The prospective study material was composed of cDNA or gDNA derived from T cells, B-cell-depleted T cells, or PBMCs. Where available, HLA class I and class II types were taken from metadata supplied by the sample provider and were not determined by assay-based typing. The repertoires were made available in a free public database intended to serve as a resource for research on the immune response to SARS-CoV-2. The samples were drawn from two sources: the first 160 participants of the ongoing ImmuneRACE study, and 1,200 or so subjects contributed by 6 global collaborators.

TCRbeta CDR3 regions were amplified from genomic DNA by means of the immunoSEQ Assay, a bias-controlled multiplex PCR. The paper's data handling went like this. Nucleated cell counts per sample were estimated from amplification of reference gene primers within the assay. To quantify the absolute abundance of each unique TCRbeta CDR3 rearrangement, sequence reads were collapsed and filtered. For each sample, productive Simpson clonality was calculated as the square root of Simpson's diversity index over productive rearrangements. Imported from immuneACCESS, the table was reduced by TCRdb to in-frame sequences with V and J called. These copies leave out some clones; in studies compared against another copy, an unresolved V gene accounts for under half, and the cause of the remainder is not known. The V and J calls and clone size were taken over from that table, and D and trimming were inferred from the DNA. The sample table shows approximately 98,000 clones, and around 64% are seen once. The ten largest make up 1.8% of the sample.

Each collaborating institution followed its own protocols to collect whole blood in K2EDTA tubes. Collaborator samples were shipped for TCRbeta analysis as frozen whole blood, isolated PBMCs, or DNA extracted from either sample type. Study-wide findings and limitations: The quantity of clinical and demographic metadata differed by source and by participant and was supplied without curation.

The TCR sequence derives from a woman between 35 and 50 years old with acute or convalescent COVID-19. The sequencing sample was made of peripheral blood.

The DNA reads as follows: TGTGCCAGTAGTGGAGGGAATAAGGAGACCCAGTACTTC. Translated, this gives CASSGGNKETQYF. The rearranged segments are TRBV19 and TRBJ2-5, with TRBD2 as a weak D call on 6 bases. The germline V gene encodes CDR1 LNHDA and CDR2 SQIVND (reference sequence). V is reduced by 5 bases and J by 5 bases, leaving a spacing of 12 bases between them. The CDR3 has 13 amino acids, counting the end cysteine and phenylalanine. The entry retains the CDR3 DNA only, 39 bases that are in frame from base 1.